The entry below describes one T cell receptor (beta chain). This sample is part of a study of blood T cells in healthy people across ages. From germline, CDR1 is MNHEY and CDR2 SVGAGI. V was clipped by 6 bases and J by 4 bases; unmatched bases: 5. The CDR3 is 14 residues long. Through a sample-barcoded 5' primer and a J-beta primer mix, a second PCR was run for roughly 6 to 12 cycles. Each sample provided no less than 2.5 million CDR3-containing paired-end reads. TCRdb re-called the 5' RACE reads with MiXCR, one entry per CDR3 protein. The repertoire holds 600,000 to 650,000 distinct CDR3 sequences, under 65% seen once, with roughly 34% in the top ten.

The chain joins TRBV6-5 to TRBJ2-2; 7 bases fit TRBD2. This clonotype originated in a man in his sixties in good health. Source material: blood. The DNA of the CDR3 is TGTGCCAGCAGGCCGCCGGGGGGCACCGGGGAGCTGTTTTTT. Translation gives CASRPPGGTGELFF.